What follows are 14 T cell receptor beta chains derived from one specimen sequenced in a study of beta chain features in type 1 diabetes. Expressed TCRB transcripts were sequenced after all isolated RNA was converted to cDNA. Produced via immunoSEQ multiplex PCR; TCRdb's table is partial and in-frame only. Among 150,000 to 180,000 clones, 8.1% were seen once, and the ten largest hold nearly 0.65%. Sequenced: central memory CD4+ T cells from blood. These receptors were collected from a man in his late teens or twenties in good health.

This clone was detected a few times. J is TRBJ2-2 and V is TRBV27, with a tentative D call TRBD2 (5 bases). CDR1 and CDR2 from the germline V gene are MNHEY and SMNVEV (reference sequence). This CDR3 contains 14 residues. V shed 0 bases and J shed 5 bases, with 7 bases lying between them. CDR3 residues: CASSLSRVTGELFF. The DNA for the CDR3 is TGTGCCAGCAGTTTATCGAGGGTGACCGGGGAGCTGTTTTTT.

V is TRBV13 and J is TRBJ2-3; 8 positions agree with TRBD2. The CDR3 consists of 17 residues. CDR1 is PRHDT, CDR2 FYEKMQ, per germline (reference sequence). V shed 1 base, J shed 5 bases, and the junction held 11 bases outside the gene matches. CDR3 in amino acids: CASSLVAGLGVVDTQYF. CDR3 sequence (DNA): TGTGCCAGCAGCTTAGTGGCGGGACTAGGAGTTGTAGATACGCAGTATTTT.

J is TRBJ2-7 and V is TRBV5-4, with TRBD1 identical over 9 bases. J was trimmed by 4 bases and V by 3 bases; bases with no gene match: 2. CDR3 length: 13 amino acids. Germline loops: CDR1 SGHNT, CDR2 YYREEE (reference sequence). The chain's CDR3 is CASSWDRAYEQYF. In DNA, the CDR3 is TGTGCCAGCAGCTGGGACAGGGCGTACGAGCAGTACTTC.

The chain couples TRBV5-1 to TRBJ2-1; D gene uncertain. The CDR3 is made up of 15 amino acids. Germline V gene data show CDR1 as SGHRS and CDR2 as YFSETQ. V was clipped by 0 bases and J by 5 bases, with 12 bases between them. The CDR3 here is CASSLVPRSDNEQFF. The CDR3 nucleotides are TGCGCCAGCAGCTTGGTCCCTAGGTCCGACAATGAGCAGTTCTTC. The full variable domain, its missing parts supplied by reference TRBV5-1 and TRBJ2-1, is KAGVTQTPRYLIKTRGQQVTLSCSPISGHRSVSWYQQTPGQGLQFLFEYFSETQRNKGNFPGRFSGRQFSNSRSEMNVSTLELGDSALYLCASSLVPRSDNEQFFGPGTRLTVL.

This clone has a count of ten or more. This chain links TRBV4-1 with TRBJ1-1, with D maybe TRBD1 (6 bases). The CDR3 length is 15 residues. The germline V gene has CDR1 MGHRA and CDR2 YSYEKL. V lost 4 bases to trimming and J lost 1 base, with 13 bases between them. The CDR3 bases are TGCGCCAGCAGCCCTCAGGGGTGGAGGAACACTGAAGCTTTCTTT. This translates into CASSPQGWRNTEAFF.

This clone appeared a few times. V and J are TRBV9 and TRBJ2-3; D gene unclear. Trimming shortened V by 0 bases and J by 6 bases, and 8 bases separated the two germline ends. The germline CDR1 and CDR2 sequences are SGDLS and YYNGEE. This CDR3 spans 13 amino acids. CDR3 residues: CASSVGPRDTQYF. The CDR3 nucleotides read TGTGCCAGCAGCGTAGGCCCGAGGGATACGCAGTATTTT. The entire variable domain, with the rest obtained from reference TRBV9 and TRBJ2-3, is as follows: DSGVTQTPKHLITATGQRVTLRCSPRSGDLSVYWYQQSLDQGLQFLIQYYNGEERAKGNILERFSAQQFPDLHSELNLSSLELGDSALYFCASSVGPRDTQYFGPGTRLTVL.

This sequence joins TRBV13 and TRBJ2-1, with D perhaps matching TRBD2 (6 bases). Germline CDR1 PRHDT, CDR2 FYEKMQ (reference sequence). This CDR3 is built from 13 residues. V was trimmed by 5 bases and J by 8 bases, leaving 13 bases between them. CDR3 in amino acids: CASSPLAIDEQFF. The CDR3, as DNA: TGTGCCAGCAGCCCACTAGCAATCGATGAGCAGTTCTTC.

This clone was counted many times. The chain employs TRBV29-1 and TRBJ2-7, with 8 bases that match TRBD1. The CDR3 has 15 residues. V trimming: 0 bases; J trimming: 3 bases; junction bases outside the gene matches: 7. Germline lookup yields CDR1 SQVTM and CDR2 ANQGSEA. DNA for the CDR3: TGCAGCGTTGAAGAATACGGACAGGGCATCTACGAGCAGTACTTC. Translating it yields CSVEEYGQGIYEQYF.

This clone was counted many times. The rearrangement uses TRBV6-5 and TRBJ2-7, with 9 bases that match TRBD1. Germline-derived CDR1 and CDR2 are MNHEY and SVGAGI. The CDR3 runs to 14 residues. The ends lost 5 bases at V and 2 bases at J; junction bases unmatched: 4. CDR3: CASSRDRDTYEQYF. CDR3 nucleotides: TGTGCCAGCAGTCGGGACAGGGACACCTACGAGCAGTACTTC.

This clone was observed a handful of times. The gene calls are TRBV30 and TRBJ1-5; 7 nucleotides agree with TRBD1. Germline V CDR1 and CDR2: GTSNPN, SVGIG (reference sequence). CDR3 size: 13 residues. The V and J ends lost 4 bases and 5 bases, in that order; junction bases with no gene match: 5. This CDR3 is CAWTDRADQPQHF. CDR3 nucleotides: TGTGCCTGGACTGACAGGGCTGATCAGCCCCAGCATTTT.

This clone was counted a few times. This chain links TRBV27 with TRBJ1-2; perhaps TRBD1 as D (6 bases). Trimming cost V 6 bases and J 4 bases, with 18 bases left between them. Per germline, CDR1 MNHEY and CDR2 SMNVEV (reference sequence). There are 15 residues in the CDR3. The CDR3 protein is CASRRGGQEGYGYTF. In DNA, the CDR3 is TGTGCCAGCAGGAGGGGGGGCCAGGAGGGCTATGGCTACACCTTC.

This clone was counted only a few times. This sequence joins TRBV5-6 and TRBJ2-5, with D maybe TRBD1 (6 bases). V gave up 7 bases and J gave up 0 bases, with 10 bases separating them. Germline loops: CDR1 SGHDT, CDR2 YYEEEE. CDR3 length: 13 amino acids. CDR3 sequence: CASVQGYQETQYF. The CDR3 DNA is TGTGCCAGCGTACAGGGCTACCAAGAGACCCAGTACTTC.

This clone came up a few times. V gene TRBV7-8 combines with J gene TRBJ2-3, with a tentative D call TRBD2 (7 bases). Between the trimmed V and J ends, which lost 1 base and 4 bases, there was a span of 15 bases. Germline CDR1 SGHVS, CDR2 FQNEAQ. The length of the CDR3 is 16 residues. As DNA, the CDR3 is TGTGCCAGCAGCTTAGTAAGGGCGGGGGCCCCAGATACGCAGTATTTT. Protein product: CASSLVRAGAPDTQYF.

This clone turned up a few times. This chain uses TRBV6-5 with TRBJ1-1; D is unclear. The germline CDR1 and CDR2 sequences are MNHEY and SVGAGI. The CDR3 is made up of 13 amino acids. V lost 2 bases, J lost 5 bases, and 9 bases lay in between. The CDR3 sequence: CASSYQTFTEAFF. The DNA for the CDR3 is TGTGCCAGCAGTTACCAGACATTTACTGAAGCTTTCTTT.